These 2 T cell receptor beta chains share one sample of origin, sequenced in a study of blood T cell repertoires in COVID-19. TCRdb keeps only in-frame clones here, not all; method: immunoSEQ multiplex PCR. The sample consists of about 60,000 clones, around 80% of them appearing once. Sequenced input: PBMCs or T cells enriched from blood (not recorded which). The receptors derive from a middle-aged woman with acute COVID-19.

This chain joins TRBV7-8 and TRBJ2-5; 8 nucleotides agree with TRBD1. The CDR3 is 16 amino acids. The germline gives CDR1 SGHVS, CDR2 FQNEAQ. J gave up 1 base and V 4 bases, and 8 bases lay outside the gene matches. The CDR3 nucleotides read TGTGCCAGCAGCTCGGAGACTGGACAGGGCCAAGAGACCCAGTACTTC. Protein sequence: CASSSETGQGQETQYF.

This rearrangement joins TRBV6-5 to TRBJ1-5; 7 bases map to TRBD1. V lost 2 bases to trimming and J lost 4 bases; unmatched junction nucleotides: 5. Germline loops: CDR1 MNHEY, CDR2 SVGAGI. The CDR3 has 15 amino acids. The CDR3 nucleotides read TGTGCCAGCAGTTACAGGGGGCAGAAAAATCAGCCCCAGCATTTT. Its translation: CASSYRGQKNQPQHF.